Shown below are 19 T cell receptor beta chains from a single sample sequenced in a study of blood T cell repertoires in COVID-19. Assay: immunoSEQ multiplex PCR; the TCRdb copy retains only in-frame clones and omits some. In the table there are some 330,000 clones, 85% to 90% of which are singletons. Sample: peripheral blood. These receptor sequences come from a woman aged 25 to 39 with COVID-19, enrolled during active disease.

The chain couples TRBV19 to TRBJ1-4; the match to TRBD1 covers 8 bases. Germline CDR1 is LNHDA and CDR2 is SQIVND (reference sequence). V lost 6 bases and J lost 8; bases outside the gene matches: 5. The CDR3 runs to 13 residues. CDR3 in amino acids: CASRRTGLEKLFF. CDR3 sequence (DNA): TGTGCCAGTAGGAGGACAGGGTTGGAAAAACTGTTTTTT.

The chain recombines TRBV6-5 with TRBJ1-4; maybe TRBD1 (5 bases). From germline, CDR1 is MNHEY and CDR2 SVGAGI. With 6 bases removed from V and 5 bases from J, the gap between germline ends came to 10 bases. This CDR3 contains 13 residues. The CDR3 region has the DNA TGTGCCAGCAGCTGGGGCTTAAATGAAAAACTGTTTTTT. Its translation: CASSWGLNEKLFF.

This clone was observed a handful of times. This rearrangement joins TRBV2 to TRBJ1-2, with D perhaps TRBD1 (6 bases). The CDR3 has 15 residues. Germline V gene data show CDR1 as SNHLY and CDR2 as FYNNEI. V was shortened by 6 bases and J by 7 bases, with 21 bases between the two germline ends. The CDR3 DNA is TGTGCCAGCAGGGGCTTTGACAGGTCAAGGAGTGGCTACACCTTC. Translating gives CASRGFDRSRSGYTF. Filled out from reference TRBV2 and TRBJ1-2, the complete variable domain reads EPEVTQTPSHQVTQMGQEVILRCVPISNHLYFYWYRQILGQKVEFLVSFYNNEISEKSEIFDDQFSVERPDGSNFTLKIRSTKLEDSAMYFCASRGFDRSRSGYTFGSGTRLTVV.

This clone was seen only once. This chain joins TRBV28 and TRBJ2-7, with 8 bases matching TRBD1. The CDR3 has 13 residues. J was trimmed by 7 bases and V by 4 bases; bases with no gene match: 6. Germline V gene data show CDR1 as MDHEN and CDR2 as SYDVKM. The CDR3 DNA reads TGTGCCAGCAGTTCCTCGGACAGGGCGGAGCAGTACGTC. It translates to CASSSSDRAEQYV.

V gene TRBV2 combines with J gene TRBJ2-2, with D perhaps matching TRBD1 (5 bases). The CDR3 runs to 15 residues. CDR1 is SNHLY, CDR2 FYNNEI, per germline. V was trimmed by 6 bases and J by 3 bases, leaving 14 bases between them. The CDR3 nucleotides read TGTGCCAGCAGAGTGGGCAGGGCGGACACCGGGGAGCTGTTTTTT. It yields the protein CASRVGRADTGELFF.

This clone was picked up a small number of times. The chain is built from TRBV6-2 or TRBV6-3 and TRBJ1-1; no definite D call. V lost 2 bases to trimming and J lost 0 bases, with 16 bases between them. Germline assignment: CDR1 MNHEY and CDR2 SVGEGT. The CDR3 length is 17 residues. CDR3 loop: CASSYRYPGFMNTEAFF. The DNA for the CDR3 is TGTGCCAGCAGTTACCGCTATCCGGGATTCATGAACACTGAAGCTTTCTTT.

The J gene is TRBJ2-2, the V gene TRBV27; D is uncertain. CDR3 size: 14 residues. The V gene's germline CDR1 is MNHEY and CDR2 SMNVEV (reference sequence). V dropped 0 bases and J dropped 6 bases, with 8 bases sitting between them. CDR3 loop: CASSLSRGPGELFF. The CDR3 DNA is TGTGCCAGCAGTTTATCGCGTGGGCCCGGGGAGCTGTTTTTT.

As DNA, the CDR3 is TGTGCCAGCAGGCTGGACAGGAATCAGCCCCAGCATTTT. It encodes CASRLDRNQPQHF. V gene TRBV2 combines with J gene TRBJ1-5; 7 bases fit TRBD1. V trimming: 6 bases; J trimming: 4 bases; junction bases outside the gene matches: 3. This CDR3 contains 13 residues. Per germline, CDR1 SNHLY and CDR2 FYNNEI.

This clone was detected a few times. This chain links TRBV6-5 with TRBJ1-1; no clear D. Germline CDR1 MNHEY, CDR2 SVGAGI. The CDR3 consists of 13 residues. V was shortened by 6 bases and J by 6 bases, with 14 bases between the two germline ends. The CDR3 reads CASSPIHKSEAFF. The CDR3 nucleotides are TGTGCCAGCAGCCCCATCCACAAGTCTGAAGCTTTCTTT.

V usage is TRBV19 and J usage is TRBJ1-1, with D possibly matching TRBD1 (6 bases). The V end was cut by 5 bases, the J end by 9 bases, with 13 bases between. Germline V CDR1 and CDR2: LNHDA, SQIVND (reference sequence). The CDR3 extends over 12 amino acids. DNA for the CDR3: TGTGCCAGTAGTCAGCCCCAGGGGAAAGCTTTCTTT. Translation: CASSQPQGKAFF.

The rearrangement links TRBV11-2 to TRBJ1-2; tentatively, D is TRBD1 (6 bases). Trimming removed 3 bases from V and 4 bases from J, with 12 bases in between. The CDR3 runs to 14 residues. CDR1 SGHAT and CDR2 FQNNGV come from the germline V gene. The CDR3 here is CASSLAGQTYGYTF. In DNA, the CDR3 is TGTGCCAGCAGCTTGGCCGGACAGACCTATGGCTACACCTTC.

V is TRBV7-2 and J is TRBJ2-1, with D tentatively TRBD2 (6 bases). The CDR3 consists of 16 residues. V was trimmed by 5 bases and J by 0 bases, leaving 14 bases between them. Per the germline V gene, CDR1 is SGHTA and CDR2 is FQGNSA. The chain's CDR3 is CASSPQGGVSYNEQFF. CDR3 nucleotide sequence: TGTGCCAGCAGCCCCCAGGGAGGAGTCTCCTACAATGAGCAGTTCTTC. Full variable domain (remainder filled in from reference TRBV7-2 and TRBJ2-1): GAGVSQSPSNKVTEKGKDVELRCDPISGHTALYWYRQSLGQGLEFLIYFQGNSAPDKSGLPSDRFSAERTGGSVSTLTIQRTQQEDSAVYLCASSPQGGVSYNEQFFGPGTRLTVL.

The chain carries TRBV24-1 and TRBJ2-2, with unresolved D. CDR1 is KGHDR, CDR2 SFDVKD, per germline. V was pared by 0 bases and J by 5 bases, with 9 bases between. CDR3 length: 15 residues. The DNA of the CDR3 is TGTGCCACCAGTGATTTGCAGTACCCTACCGGGGAGCTGTTTTTT. Translated, it gives CATSDLQYPTGELFF.

This chain links TRBV4-1 with TRBJ2-7; 8 nucleotides align to TRBD2. Trimming removed 1 base from V and 5 bases from J; junction bases left unmatched: 4. This CDR3 is built from 14 residues. Germline values: CDR1 MGHRA, CDR2 YSYEKL. In DNA, the CDR3 is TGCGCCAGCAGCCAAGCGGGGGGGGTGGACGAGCAGTACTTC. Protein sequence: CASSQAGGVDEQYF.

The CDR3 DNA reads TGTGCCAGCTCCCAAGGCGGGAATGGAGCCAAAAACATTCAGTACTTC. Translation: CASSQGGNGAKNIQYF. V usage is TRBV18 and J usage is TRBJ2-4; possibly TRBD2 for D (6 bases). The germline gives CDR1 KGHSH, CDR2 LQKENI. CDR3 length: 16 amino acids. The V gene lost 6 bases and the J gene lost 0 bases, with 15 bases spanning the gap.

The chain joins TRBV7-2 to TRBJ2-3, with 7 bases identical to TRBD1. The CDR3 is 15 amino acids. Trimming at V came to 5 bases and at J to 0 bases, leaving 5 bases not matched to a gene. The germline gives CDR1 SGHTA, CDR2 FQGNSA. Here the CDR3 reads CASSRRGQSTDTQYF. CDR3 DNA: TGTGCCAGCAGCCGCCGGGGACAGAGCACAGATACGCAGTATTTT.

The chain combines TRBV5-4 with TRBJ1-2; 7 bases are shared with TRBD1. CDR1 SGHNT and CDR2 YYREEE come from the germline V gene (reference sequence). V trimming: 4 bases; J trimming: 5 bases; junction bases outside the gene matches: 8. The length of the CDR3 is 14 residues. This CDR3 reads CASSSRTGPYGYTF. The CDR3 DNA sequence: TGTGCCAGCAGCAGTCGGACAGGACCTTATGGCTACACCTTC.

This chain joins TRBV30 and TRBJ2-7, with D unclear. V lost 5 bases and J lost 2, with 13 bases in between. CDR3 length: 13 residues. The V gene's germline CDR1 is GTSNPN and CDR2 SVGIG (reference sequence). The DNA of the CDR3 is TGTGCCTGGGGGCTAGGAGCCCCCTACGAGCAGTACTTC. Amino acid sequence: CAWGLGAPYEQYF. The complete variable domain, with remaining parts taken from reference TRBV30 and TRBJ2-7, reads SQTIHQWPATLVQPVGSPLSLECTVEGTSNPNLYWYRQAAGRGLQLLFYSVGIGQISSEVPQNLSASRPQDRQFILSSKKLLLSDSGFYLCAWGLGAPYEQYFGPGTRLTVT.

The chain employs TRBV6-2 or TRBV6-3 and TRBJ1-2, with 8 bases identical to TRBD1. J gave up 2 bases and V 4 bases, and 15 bases lay outside the gene matches. Looked up from germline, CDR1 is MNHEY and CDR2 is SVGEGT. CDR3 length equals 18 residues. The CDR3 sequence is CASSFSPGQDAINYGYTF. Written as DNA, the CDR3 is TGTGCCAGCAGTTTCTCCCCGGGACAGGATGCTATCAACTATGGCTACACCTTC.